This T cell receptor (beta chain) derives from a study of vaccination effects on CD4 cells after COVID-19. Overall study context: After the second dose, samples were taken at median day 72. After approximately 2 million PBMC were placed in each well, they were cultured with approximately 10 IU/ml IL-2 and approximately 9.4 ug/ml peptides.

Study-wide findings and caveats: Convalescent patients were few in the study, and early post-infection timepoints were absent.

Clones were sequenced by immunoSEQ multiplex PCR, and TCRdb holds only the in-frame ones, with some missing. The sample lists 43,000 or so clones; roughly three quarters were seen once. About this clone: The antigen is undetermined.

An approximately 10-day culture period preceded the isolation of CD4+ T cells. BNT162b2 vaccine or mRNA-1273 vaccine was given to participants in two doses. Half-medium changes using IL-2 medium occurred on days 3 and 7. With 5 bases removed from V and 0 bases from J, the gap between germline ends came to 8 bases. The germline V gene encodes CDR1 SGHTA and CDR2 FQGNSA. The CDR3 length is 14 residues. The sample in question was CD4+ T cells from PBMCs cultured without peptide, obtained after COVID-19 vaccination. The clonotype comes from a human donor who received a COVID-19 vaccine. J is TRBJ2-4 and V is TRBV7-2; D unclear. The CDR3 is CASSPQLAKNIQYF. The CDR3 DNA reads TGTGCCAGCAGCCCCCAGCTAGCCAAAAACATTCAGTACTTC.